These 32 T cell receptor beta chains were sequenced from one sample in a study of cytomegalovirus exposure and HLA in healthy donors. The PCR made use of 60 Vbeta and 13 Jbeta primers. Clones were sequenced by immunoSEQ multiplex PCR, and TCRdb holds only the in-frame ones, with some missing. This repertoire shows about 120,000 clones, about 62% found once; its top ten account for around 8.8%. Sequenced: PBMCs. These receptors originate from a middle-aged woman in good health and CMV-seropositive.

This clone has more than one count but fewer than ten. The rearrangement joins TRBV19 to TRBJ2-3; possible D gene TRBD2, 5 bases. The CDR3 is 13 residues long. The ends were cut back, 5 bases at V and 0 bases at J, with 6 bases in the middle. The germline gives CDR1 LNHDA, CDR2 SQIVND (reference sequence). The chain's CDR3 is CASSPGSTDTQYF. The CDR3 coding sequence is TGTGCCAGTAGTCCGGGAAGCACAGATACGCAGTATTTT.

The chain has TRBV30 and TRBJ1-1, with D possibly being TRBD1 (6 bases). There are 13 residues in the CDR3. The V end lost 4 bases, the J end lost 0 bases, and 9 bases lay between the germline ends. Per germline, CDR1 GTSNPN and CDR2 SVGIG (reference sequence). CDR3 region: CAWKTGLNTEAFF. The CDR3 DNA sequence: TGTGCCTGGAAGACAGGTCTGAACACTGAAGCTTTCTTT.

This clone occurred a few times. The chain combines TRBV6-6 with TRBJ1-1; tentatively, D is TRBD1 (5 bases). CDR3 length: 14 amino acids. The V end was cut by 3 bases, the J end by 4 bases, with 12 bases between. The germline V gene has CDR1 MNHNY and CDR2 SVGAGI (reference sequence). The CDR3 region has the DNA TGTGCCAGCAGTTATCACGAAAGGGGCACTGAAGCTTTCTTT. Residues: CASSYHERGTEAFF.

V and J are TRBV14 and TRBJ2-5, with 11 nucleotides matching TRBD1. This CDR3 spans 15 amino acids. The junction had 6 bases not matched to a gene; V was cut back by 4 bases and J by 5 bases. Germline V gene sequence: CDR1 SGHDN, CDR2 FVKESK. The CDR3 loop reads CASSPGTGGRETQYF. The DNA for the CDR3 is TGTGCCAGCAGCCCTGGGACAGGGGGTAGGGAGACCCAGTACTTC. The full variable domain, completed using reference TRBV14 and TRBJ2-5, is EAGVTQFPSHSVIEKGQTVTLRCDPISGHDNLYWYRRVMGKEIKFLLHFVKESKQDESGMPNNRFLAERTGGTYSTLKVQPAELEDSGVYFCASSPGTGGRETQYFGPGTRLLVL.

A few counts support this clone. The V call is TRBV19, the J call TRBJ2-1; 8 nucleotides line up with TRBD2. CDR1 is LNHDA and CDR2 is SQIVND in the germline V gene (reference sequence). Trimming at V came to 5 bases and at J to 3 bases, leaving 6 bases not matched to a gene. The CDR3 length is 15 residues. For the CDR3, the DNA is TGTGCCAGTAGTGCCACCGGGACTAGCTACAATGAGCAGTTCTTC. Its translation is CASSATGTSYNEQFF.

This clone was seen a few times. In DNA form, the CDR3 reads TGTGCCAGCTCACCTGGACAGGGTAGATTCTCTGGAAACACCATATATTTT. Translating gives CASSPGQGRFSGNTIYF. This chain uses TRBV18 with TRBJ1-3; 8 nucleotides align to TRBD1. Trimming cost V 3 bases and J 0 bases; bases outside gene matches: 7. The CDR3 is 17 residues long. Germline V gene sequence: CDR1 KGHSH, CDR2 LQKENI.

The CDR3 spells CASRGLNHEQYF. The CDR3 DNA reads as TGTGCCAGCAGAGGACTAAACCACGAGCAGTACTTC. The V call is TRBV28, the J call TRBJ2-7; tentatively, D is TRBD2 (6 bases). Trimming pared 6 bases from V and 5 bases from J, leaving 11 bases between. This CDR3 contains 12 residues. Looked up from germline, CDR1 is MDHEN and CDR2 is SYDVKM.

In its sample, this clone was seen a few times. The V and J genes are TRBV27 and TRBJ2-7; no reliable D call. CDR1 is MNHEY and CDR2 is SMNVEV in the germline V gene (reference sequence). The length of the CDR3 is 10 residues. V lost 8 bases, J lost 5 bases, and 7 bases lay in between. The CDR3 is CASGPNEQYF. DNA of the CDR3: TGTGCCAGCGGCCCGAACGAGCAGTACTTC.

The chain joins TRBV20-1 to TRBJ2-1, with D possibly matching TRBD2 (6 bases). V lost 1 base, J lost 15 bases, and 13 bases lay in between. Germline CDR1 and CDR2: DFQATT and SNEGSKA (reference sequence). This CDR3 region has 11 residues. In nucleotides, the CDR3 is TGCAGTGCTAGAGCGATGGAGGGCCGGTTCTTC. It is translated as CSARAMEGRFF.

This rearrangement joins TRBV18 to TRBJ2-7; tentatively, D is TRBD2 (5 bases). Trimming took 3 bases from V and 3 from J, leaving 15 bases between them. Germline V lookup: CDR1 KGHSH, CDR2 LQKENI. The CDR3 consists of 15 residues. CDR3 sequence reads: CASSPQSPGIYEQYF. In nucleotides, the CDR3 is TGTGCCAGCTCACCCCAGTCCCCGGGGATCTACGAGCAGTACTTC.

The sample holds one count of this clone. The chain couples TRBV5-1 to TRBJ2-1; TRBD2 matches at 7 bases. Germline V lookup: CDR1 SGHRS, CDR2 YFSETQ. The V segment lost 4 bases and the J segment 6 bases; nucleotides outside the gene matches: 10. The CDR3 covers 15 residues. For the CDR3, the DNA is TGCGCCAGCAGCCCGGTCGGGCGGGGGATCAATGAGCAGTTCTTC. It encodes CASSPVGRGINEQFF.

CDR3 residues: CATTGLAGTETQYF. The CDR3 DNA follows: TGTGCCACCACCGGACTAGCGGGGACAGAGACCCAGTACTTC. The chain links TRBV5-4 to TRBJ2-5, with 12 bases that match TRBD2. Germline V gene sequence: CDR1 SGHNT, CDR2 YYREEE (reference sequence). The J segment lost 4 bases and the V segment lost 9 bases, leaving 7 bases of the junction unmatched. CDR3 length: 14 residues.

The J gene is TRBJ2-7, the V gene TRBV7-6; D call uncertain. CDR3 length: 13 amino acids. Germline values: CDR1 SGHVS, CDR2 FNYEAQ. V was pared by 5 bases and J by 2 bases, with 10 bases between. The CDR3 loop reads CASSPLPAYEQYF. CDR3 nucleotides: TGTGCCAGCAGCCCTCTCCCAGCCTACGAGCAGTACTTC.

In DNA, the CDR3 is TGTGCCAGCAGCGTCGACGGGAACGAGCAGTACTTC. Its translation is CASSVDGNEQYF. The chain links TRBV5-4 to TRBJ2-7; D is possibly TRBD2 (5 bases). This CDR3 comprises 12 residues. Germline lookup yields CDR1 SGHNT and CDR2 YYREEE (reference sequence). V was shortened by 4 bases and J by 5 bases, with 10 bases between the two germline ends.

This rearrangement joins TRBV10-1 to TRBJ2-7; no definite D call. The CDR3 extends over 15 amino acids. Germline V gene lookup returns CDR1 WNHNN and CDR2 SYGVQD (reference sequence). V was shortened by 0 bases and J by 1 base, with 10 bases between the two germline ends. The CDR3 DNA is TGCGCCAGCAGTGAGTCGATTACAGATTCCTACGAGCAGTACTTC. This codes for CASSESITDSYEQYF.

V is TRBV6-5 and J is TRBJ1-1, with a tentative D call TRBD1 (6 bases). Between the trimmed V and J ends, which lost 1 base and 6 bases, there was a span of 18 bases. Germline CDR1 and CDR2: MNHEY and SVGAGI. The CDR3 extends over 16 amino acids. The CDR3 reads CASSYLAGGEGAEAFF. The CDR3 DNA reads TGTGCCAGCAGTTACTTAGCGGGCGGTGAGGGGGCTGAAGCTTTCTTT.

This chain uses TRBV11-2 with TRBJ1-5; D uncertain. The V end lost 3 bases, the J end lost 1 base, and 10 bases lay between the germline ends. Germline CDR1 SGHAT, CDR2 FQNNGV. This CDR3 has 15 residues. The CDR3 protein is CASSFGVLSNQPQHF. The DNA of the CDR3 is TGTGCCAGCAGCTTCGGGGTGTTGAGCAATCAGCCCCAGCATTTT.

DNA for the CDR3: TGTGCCAGTAGTATAGCCTGGGGCAGGACTAATGAAAAACTGTTTTTT. It yields the protein CASSIAWGRTNEKLFF. The chain has TRBV19 and TRBJ1-4; maybe TRBD1 (5 bases). The CDR3 runs to 16 residues. Germline-derived CDR1 and CDR2 are LNHDA and SQIVND (reference sequence). V was clipped by 1 base and J by 2 bases, with 11 bases between them.

This clone has a handful of counts. The CDR3 bases are TGTGCCAGCAGTTTACGGGGTGGCAATCAGCCCCAGCATTTT. It translates to CASSLRGGNQPQHF. V usage is TRBV27 and J usage is TRBJ1-5, with unresolved D. CDR1 is MNHEY and CDR2 is SMNVEV in the germline V gene (reference sequence). Trimming took off 2 bases at V and 2 bases at J, with 7 bases between the two ends. The CDR3 contains 14 residues.

Of note for this clone: At one end the junction does not follow the germline gene, possibly because of a read error. The rearrangement uses TRBV19 and TRBJ2-1, with 9 positions matching TRBD1. Germline V lookup: CDR1 LNHDA, CDR2 SQIVND (reference sequence). The CDR3 sequence is 17 residues long. The CDR3 DNA sequence: TGTGCCACTAGTTGGGGGACCGGGACAGGGAGGAACAATGAGCAGTTCTTC. The encoded protein is CATSWGTGTGRNNEQFF.

The V and J genes are TRBV11-3 and TRBJ2-3; perhaps TRBD2 as D (6 bases). V lost 3 bases to trimming and J lost 1 base, with 23 bases between them. The CDR3 spans 19 residues. Germline V gene sequence: CDR1 SGHNT, CDR2 YENEEA. CDR3 amino acids: CASSFFHSGGAPGTDTQYF. The CDR3 DNA sequence: TGTGCCAGCAGCTTCTTTCATTCGGGCGGGGCCCCCGGCACAGATACGCAGTATTTT.

This chain uses TRBV27 with TRBJ1-2; 7 nucleotides line up with TRBD1. The CDR3 consists of 14 residues. Trimming removed 8 bases from V and 1 base from J; junction bases left unmatched: 7. Germline CDR1 is MNHEY and CDR2 is SMNVEV (reference sequence). This chain's CDR3 is CASGPAGGNYGYTF. CDR3 bases: TGTGCCAGCGGACCAGCAGGGGGTAACTATGGCTACACCTTC.

The chain carries TRBV6-1 and TRBJ1-5; TRBD1 matches at 10 bases. CDR3 length: 14 residues. Germline loops: CDR1 MNHNS, CDR2 SASEGT. V shed 4 bases, J shed 4 bases, and the junction held 1 base outside the gene matches. CDR3 amino acids: CASSVGQGNQPQHF. CDR3 DNA sequence: TGTGCCAGCAGTGTGGGACAGGGGAATCAGCCCCAGCATTTT.

This clone was seen a handful of times. This chain joins TRBV5-1 and TRBJ2-5, with 7 bases identical to TRBD1. CDR1 and CDR2 (germline): SGHRS, YFSETQ. This CDR3 contains 15 residues. Trimming removed 1 base from V and 2 bases from J; junction bases left unmatched: 5. CDR3 in DNA: TGCGCCAGCAGCTTGAGTGTGGGACAGCAAGAGACCCAGTACTTC. This codes for CASSLSVGQQETQYF.

This rearrangement joins TRBV10-3 to TRBJ1-1; D is possibly TRBD1 (5 bases). CDR1 ENHRY and CDR2 SYGVKD come from the germline V gene. This CDR3 is 14 amino acids long. Deletions cut 6 bases from V and 8 bases from J, with 19 bases between. In DNA, the CDR3 is TGTGCCATCAGCTCCGACAGCCCGCCCGTCGAAGCTTTCTTT. Protein product: CAISSDSPPVEAFF.

This chain connects TRBV20-1 to TRBJ1-1, with no clear D. V was clipped by 8 bases and J by 3 bases, with 10 bases between them. The CDR3 is made up of 11 amino acids. Per the germline V gene, CDR1 is DFQATT and CDR2 is SNEGSKA (reference sequence). The chain's CDR3 is CSTPQHTEAFF. As DNA, the CDR3 is TGCAGTACCCCACAGCACACTGAAGCTTTCTTT.

The chain couples TRBV5-1 to TRBJ2-7; TRBD1 agrees at 10 bases. Germline V gene lookup returns CDR1 SGHRS and CDR2 YFSETQ. The CDR3 consists of 14 residues. J gave up 5 bases and V 4 bases, and 6 bases lay outside the gene matches. Here the CDR3 DNA reads TGCGCCAGCAGCATGGGACAGGGGTTCGACGAGCAGTACTTC. Encoded protein: CASSMGQGFDEQYF.

About this clone: The CDR3 does not close with the conserved phenylalanine or tryptophan, likely indicating a read error. The chain carries TRBV7-2 and TRBJ1-1; D not resolved. This CDR3 has 12 amino acids. The germline V and J ends were trimmed by 2 bases and 5 bases, with 6 bases remaining between them. CDR1 SGHTA and CDR2 FQGNSA come from the germline V gene. DNA of the CDR3: TGTGCCAGCAGCTTACGGTTGACTGAAGCTTTCCTT. Translating it yields CASSLRLTEAFL.

The gene calls are TRBV7-8 and TRBJ2-7; 11 bases agree with TRBD2. This CDR3 contains 14 residues. Germline CDR1 SGHVS, CDR2 FQNEAQ. V was pared by 5 bases and J by 7 bases, with 7 bases of the junction left unmatched. The CDR3 loop is CASSLGTSGSEQYF. CDR3 bases: TGTGCCAGCAGCCTGGGGACTAGCGGCTCTGAGCAGTACTTC.

J is TRBJ1-1 and V is TRBV10-3, with 8 positions matching TRBD1. Germline trimming cut 5 bases from V and 0 bases from J; bases unmatched to any gene: 5. CDR1 is ENHRY and CDR2 is SYGVKD in the germline V gene. The CDR3 spans 15 residues. The CDR3, as DNA: TGTGCCATCAGTCCACAGGGGGAGGTGAACACTGAAGCTTTCTTT. This translates into CAISPQGEVNTEAFF.

This chain joins TRBV2 and TRBJ1-4, with 8 bases aligning to TRBD1. The CDR3 is made up of 14 amino acids. CDR1 is SNHLY, CDR2 FYNNEI, per germline. J lost 3 bases, V lost 6 bases, and 3 bases had no gene match. CDR3 protein: CASRDRAANEKLFF. The CDR3, as DNA: TGTGCCAGCAGGGACAGGGCCGCTAATGAAAAACTGTTTTTT.

This clone was recorded once. The V and J genes are TRBV15 and TRBJ2-7; D possibly corresponds to TRBD2 (6 bases). The CDR3 sequence is 14 residues long. The V end lost 0 bases, the J end lost 1 base, and 7 bases lay between the germline ends. Per the germline V gene, CDR1 is LNHNV and CDR2 is YYDKDF (reference sequence). The CDR3 sequence: CATSRDRGSYEQYF. The CDR3 coding sequence is TGTGCCACCAGCAGAGATCGGGGGTCCTACGAGCAGTACTTC.